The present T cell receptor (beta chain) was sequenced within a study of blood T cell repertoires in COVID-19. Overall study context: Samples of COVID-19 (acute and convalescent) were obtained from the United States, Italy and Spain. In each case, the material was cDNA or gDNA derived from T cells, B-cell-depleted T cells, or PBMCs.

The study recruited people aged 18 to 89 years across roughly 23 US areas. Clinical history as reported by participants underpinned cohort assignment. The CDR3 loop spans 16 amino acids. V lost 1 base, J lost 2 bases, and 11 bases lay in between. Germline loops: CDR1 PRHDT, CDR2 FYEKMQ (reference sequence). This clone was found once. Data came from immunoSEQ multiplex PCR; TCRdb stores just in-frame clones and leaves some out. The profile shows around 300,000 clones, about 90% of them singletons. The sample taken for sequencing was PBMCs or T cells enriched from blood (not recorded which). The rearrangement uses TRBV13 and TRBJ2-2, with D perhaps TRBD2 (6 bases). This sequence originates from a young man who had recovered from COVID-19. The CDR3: CASSLDGTLNTGELFF. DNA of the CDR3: TGTGCCAGCAGCTTAGATGGGACTCTAAACACCGGGGAGCTGTTTTTT.